The rows below give T cell receptor beta chains drawn from one sample of a study of cytotoxic CD8 clonotypes in ibrutinib-treated CLL. Measured with immunoSEQ multiplex PCR; TCRdb has only the in-frame clones, and not every one. The repertoire holds about 140,000 clones, with 80% to 95% as singletons. The sample consisted of PBMCs, taken after 12 months of ibrutinib treatment. Receptors originate from a human donor with chronic lymphocytic leukemia. Each CDR3 is given with its conserved first and last residue. The D gene is left open where the match is weak. For some rows the clone size is stated as once, few or many, or as a class when expanded; others skip it.

TRBJ1-2 TRBV6-6 15 few TRBD1 TGTGCCAGCAGTTTCAGTTACGGACAGGGGGCAGGCTACACCTTC CASSFSYGQGAGYTF
TRBJ2-7 TRBV18 15 NA TRBD1 TGTGCCAGCTCACCACGCGGGACAGGGAACTACGAGCAGTACTTC CASSPRGTGNYEQYF
TRBJ2-7 TRBV27 12 NA NA TGTGCCAGCAGTTTATCGGGATACGAGCAGTACTTC CASSLSGYEQYF
TRBJ2-1 TRBV18 13 NA NA TGTGCCAGCTCACCACCGGGTCAGGGTGAGCAGTTCTTC CASSPPGQGEQFF
TRBJ2-2 TRBV2 15 NA TRBD2 TGTGCCAGCCGAAAACTAGCGGGAAAGACCGGGGAGCTGTTTTTT CASRKLAGKTGELFF
TRBJ2-7 TRBV7-9 13 NA NA TGTGCCAGCAGCCCGGCGGGGTCCTACGAGCAGTACTTC CASSPAGSYEQYF
TRBJ2-4 TRBV5-4 14 NA NA TGTGCCAGCAACCCACCAGGGGAAGCTAACATTCAGTACTTC CASNPPGEANIQYF
TRBJ1-1 TRBV9 13 NA NA TGTGCCAGCAGCGTAATAGATCAAACTGAAGCTTTCTTT CASSVIDQTEAFF
TRBJ1-5 TRBV6-6 16 NA NA TGTGCCAGCAGCTTCGCGGACAGCGGGGGCAATCAGCCCCAGCATTTT CASSFADSGGNQPQHF
TRBJ2-3 TRBV19 15 NA TRBD2 TGTGCCAGTAGATTCACTAGCGGGGCCACAGATACGCAGTATTTT CASRFTSGATDTQYF
TRBJ2-1 TRBV6-1 17 NA TRBD2 TGTGCCAGCAGTGAATGGGCCGGGACTAGCCTCTACAATGAGCAGTTCTTC CASSEWAGTSLYNEQFF
TRBJ2-5 TRBV27 14 NA NA TGTGCCAGCAGTCCTAGGGGGGGCTGGGAGACCCAGTACTTC CASSPRGGWETQYF
TRBJ1-1 TRBV2 13 NA NA TGTGCCAGCACCACCGAGGAGGGGACTGAAGCTTTCTTT CASTTEEGTEAFF
TRBJ2-7 TRBV28 15 NA NA TGTGCCAGCAGACCAAGAAGGCCCTTCCCCTACGAGCAGTACTTC CASRPRRPFPYEQYF
TRBJ2-3 TRBV4-2 15 NA TRBD1 TGTGCCAGCAGCCAAGTAGGGACAGGGGCAGATACGCAGTATTTT CASSQVGTGADTQYF
TRBJ2-2 TRBV4-2 16 NA NA TGTGCCAGCAGCCTTGAGGGTGCGCCGGGGACCGGGGAGCTGTTTTTT CASSLEGAPGTGELFF
TRBJ2-7 TRBV27 13 NA NA TGTGCCAGCAGTCGAAAAGAGGGCCACGAGCAGTACTTC CASSRKEGHEQYF
TRBJ2-5 TRBV2 11 NA TRBD2 TGTGCCACCACTAGCGGGGAGACCCAGTACTTC CATTSGETQYF
TRBJ2-4 TRBV19 15 NA NA TGTGCCAGTAGTAACCCAGGACTAGCCAAAAACATTCAGTACTTC CASSNPGLAKNIQYF
TRBJ2-6 TRBV18 17 NA TRBD2 TGTGCCAGCTCAGGGACTAGCGGAAAGACTGGGGCCAACGTCCTGACTTTC CASSGTSGKTGANVLTF
TRBJ2-1 TRBV9 15 NA NA TGTGCCAGCAGCCAACCGTGGCAGGGCTCCGATGAGCAGTTCTTC CASSQPWQGSDEQFF
TRBJ2-5 TRBV11-2 15 NA NA TGTGCCAGCAGCTTAGCAACAGGGAGCCAAGAGACCCAGTACTTC CASSLATGSQETQYF
TRBJ2-5 TRBV19 11 NA TRBD1 TGTGCCAGCCAGACAGGGGAGACCCAGTACTTC CASQTGETQYF
TRBJ2-7 TRBV6-5 14 NA TRBD2 TGTGCCAGCAGTTACTCCGCGGGAGGAAACGAGCAGTACTTC CASSYSAGGNEQYF
TRBJ1-2 TRBV2 14 NA NA TGTGCCAGCAGGGAGACAGTTACTAACTATGGCTACACCTTC CASRETVTNYGYTF
TRBJ2-7 TRBV28 16 NA NA TGTGCCAGCAACTCACTTATAGCGGAAAAGGGTTACGAGCAGTACTTC CASNSLIAEKGYEQYF
TRBJ2-3 TRBV5-6 14 NA NA TGTGCCAGCAGCCCGCGCGAGGGGCCAGATACGCAGTATTTT CASSPREGPDTQYF
TRBJ2-7 TRBV19 15 NA NA TGTGCCAGTAGTAAGCTCCGGGATCCCTCCTACGAGCAGTACTTC CASSKLRDPSYEQYF